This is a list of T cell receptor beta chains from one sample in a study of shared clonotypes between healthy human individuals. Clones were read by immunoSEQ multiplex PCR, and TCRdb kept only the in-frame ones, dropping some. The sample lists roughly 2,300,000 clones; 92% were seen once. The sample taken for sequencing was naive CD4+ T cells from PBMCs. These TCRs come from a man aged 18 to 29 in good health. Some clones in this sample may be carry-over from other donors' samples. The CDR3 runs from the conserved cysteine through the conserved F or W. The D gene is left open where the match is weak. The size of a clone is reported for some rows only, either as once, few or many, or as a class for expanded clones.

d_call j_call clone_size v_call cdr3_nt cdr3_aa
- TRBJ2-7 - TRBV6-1 TGTGCCAGCAGTGGCCGGGCCTTAGGTGGCGAGCAGTACTTC CASSGRALGGEQYF
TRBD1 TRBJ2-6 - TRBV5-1 TGCGCCAGCAGCGTGACAGGGGACTCTGGGGCCAACGTCCTGACTTTC CASSVTGDSGANVLTF
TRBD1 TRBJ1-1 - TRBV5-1 TGCGCCAGCAGCACTGGACAGGGGAACACTGAAGCTTTCTTT CASSTGQGNTEAFF
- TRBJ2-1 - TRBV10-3 TGTGCCACGTACCACCAGGAGAGCTCCTACAATGAGCAGTTCTTC CATYHQESSYNEQFF
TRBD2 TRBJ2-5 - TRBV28 TGTGCCAGCAGTTCGCCGAGCGGGAGCCCGGAGACCCAGTACTTC CASSSPSGSPETQYF
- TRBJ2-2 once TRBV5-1 TGCGCCAGCAGCCTAGGGACACCGAACACCGGGGAGCTGTTTTTT CASSLGTPNTGELFF
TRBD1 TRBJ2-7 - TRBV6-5 TGTGCCAGCAAAAGGACAGGGGGCGCCGAGCAGTACTTC CASKRTGGAEQYF
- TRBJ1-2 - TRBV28 TGTGCCAGCAGTCTTTTATCCAGGGGCTATGGCTACACCTTC CASSLLSRGYGYTF
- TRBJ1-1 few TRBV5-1 TGCGCCAGCAGCTTAAGGGAGACGAACACTGAAGCTTTCTTT CASSLRETNTEAFF
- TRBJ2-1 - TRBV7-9 TGTGCCAGCAGCCGCTCCGGGTGGGGGACGAATGAGCAGTTCTTC CASSRSGWGTNEQFF
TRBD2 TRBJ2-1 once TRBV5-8 TGTGCCAGCAGCTTGGCCCTTTGGACTAGCGGGGGGAGCTCCTACAATGAGCAGTTCTTC CASSLALWTSGGSSYNEQFF
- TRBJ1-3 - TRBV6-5 TGTGCCAGCAGTTACTCGGGGACCACTGGAAACACCATATATTTT CASSYSGTTGNTIYF
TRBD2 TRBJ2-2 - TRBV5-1 TGCGCCAGCAGCATTAGCGGGAGTTTGGTGGACGGGGAGCTGTTTTTT CASSISGSLVDGELFF
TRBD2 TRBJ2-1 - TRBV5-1 TGCGCCAGCAGCCTGAGGACTAGCGGGAGGATAATGAATGAGCAGTTCTTC CASSLRTSGRIMNEQFF
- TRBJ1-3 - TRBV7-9 TGTGCCAGCAGCTTCGGGGGAAACACCATATATTTT CASSFGGNTIYF
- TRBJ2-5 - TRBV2 TGTGCCAGCAGCGCCATTGGGGTTCAAGAGACCCAGTACTTC CASSAIGVQETQYF
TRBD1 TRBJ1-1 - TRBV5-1 TGCGCCAGCAGCCGGGACAGAAACACTGAAGCTTTCTTT CASSRDRNTEAFF